These 14 T cell receptor beta chains share one sample of origin, sequenced in a study of shared clonotypes between healthy human individuals. Only in-frame clones appear in the TCRdb table, and some are missing; sequencing was by immunoSEQ multiplex PCR. The table has roughly 1.5 million clones, 95% to 99% seen once; the top ten hold about 0.42%. Sequenced: naive CD4+ T cells sorted from blood. Subset in this sample: CD45RA+ positively selected. The receptors originated from a man between 25 and 39 years old in good health.

The V gene is TRBV7-2, the J gene TRBJ1-3, with D tentatively TRBD1 (6 bases). CDR1 is SGHTA and CDR2 is FQGNSA in the germline V gene. The CDR3 sequence is 15 residues long. V was clipped by 0 bases and J by 4 bases, with 10 bases between them. The CDR3 protein is CASSLAGGTGNTIYF. CDR3 nucleotides: TGTGCCAGCAGCTTAGCGGGGGGGACAGGAAACACCATATATTTT.

The chain employs TRBV7-8 and TRBJ2-1; D is undetermined. V lost 0 bases and J 2 bases, leaving 11 bases between the germline ends. This CDR3 is 16 amino acids long. The germline gives CDR1 SGHVS, CDR2 FQNEAQ. Here the CDR3 reads CASSLARARAYNEQFF. CDR3 coding DNA: TGTGCCAGCAGCTTAGCTCGGGCAAGAGCCTACAATGAGCAGTTCTTC.

As for this clone: Within the sample, other DNA sequences also encode this same CDR3. The rearrangement joins TRBV30 to TRBJ2-7, with 7 bases lining up with TRBD2. V lost 4 bases and J lost 3; bases outside the gene matches: 3. CDR3 size: 12 residues. Germline CDR1 and CDR2: GTSNPN and SVGIG (reference sequence). In DNA, the CDR3 is TGTGCCTGGACAGCTAGCGGCTACGAGCAGTACTTC. Translated: CAWTASGYEQYF.

This clone was detected only once. The rearrangement links TRBV9 to TRBJ1-3; D not certain. The CDR3 runs to 16 residues. V was cut by 0 bases and J by 0 bases, with 10 bases left in between. Looked up from germline, CDR1 is SGDLS and CDR2 is YYNGEE. CDR3: CASSVAPGNSGNTIYF. The DNA of the CDR3 is TGTGCCAGCAGCGTAGCTCCAGGTAACTCTGGAAACACCATATATTTT.

This chain links TRBV29-1 with TRBJ1-1; 9 bases are shared with TRBD1. Germline V gene sequence: CDR1 SQVTM, CDR2 ANQGSEA. The CDR3 consists of 18 residues. V trimming: 6 bases; J trimming: 1 base; junction bases outside the gene matches: 18. The CDR3 sequence is CSVNKPFTGTGSNTEAFF. The CDR3 coding sequence is TGCAGCGTCAACAAACCCTTCACCGGGACAGGGTCGAACACTGAAGCTTTCTTT.

This chain joins TRBV5-4 and TRBJ2-5; no clear D gene. Germline V gene data show CDR1 as SGHNT and CDR2 as YYREEE (reference sequence). This CDR3 comprises 14 residues. Between the trimmed V and J ends, which lost 4 bases and 2 bases, there was a span of 12 bases. The CDR3 DNA follows: TGTGCCAGCAGCGTGGTGGAGATTCAAGAGACCCAGTACTTC. Protein: CASSVVEIQETQYF.

The CDR3 sequence: CASSQDRSGTQYF. For the CDR3, the DNA is TGCGCCAGCAGCCAAGATAGGAGCGGTACGCAGTATTTT. The chain combines TRBV4-3 with TRBJ2-3, with D possibly being TRBD2 (5 bases). Looked up from germline, CDR1 is LGHNA and CDR2 is YSLEER. V lost 0 bases and J lost 8, with 9 bases in between. CDR3 length: 13 residues.

The genes are TRBV6-1 and TRBJ1-4; 8 bases are a match to TRBD1. The germline V gene encodes CDR1 MNHNS and CDR2 SASEGT. The CDR3 is made up of 13 amino acids. The ends lost 9 bases at V and 6 bases at J; junction bases unmatched: 6. CDR3 residues: CASSSDRDEKLFF. CDR3 in DNA: TGTGCCAGTTCCTCGGACAGGGATGAAAAACTGTTTTTT.

The chain carries TRBV28 and TRBJ2-5; unclear D gene. Germline lookup yields CDR1 MDHEN and CDR2 SYDVKM. Trimming shortened V by 6 bases and J by 7 bases, and 12 bases separated the two germline ends. This CDR3 comprises 12 residues. The CDR3 region has the DNA TGTGCCAGCAGCAGAGACGAGAGGACCCAGTACTTC. This gives the protein CASSRDERTQYF.

The chain employs TRBV18 and TRBJ2-7; weak D call: TRBD2 (7 bases). The CDR3 loop spans 15 amino acids. V was cut by 4 bases and J by 4 bases, with 17 bases left in between. CDR1 is KGHSH, CDR2 LQKENI, per germline. The CDR3 reads CASSRKSGTKYEQYF. In DNA form, the CDR3 reads TGTGCCAGCTCACGAAAAAGCGGGACAAAATACGAGCAGTACTTC.

The rearrangement joins TRBV6-1 to TRBJ2-3; the D is unclear. The CDR3 has 14 amino acids. Germline CDR1 reads MNHNS; CDR2 reads SASEGT. V shed 7 bases and J shed 2 bases, with 13 bases lying between them. The CDR3 protein is CASIPRFPTDTQYF. The CDR3 region has the DNA TGTGCCAGCATCCCCAGGTTCCCCACAGATACGCAGTATTTT.

This chain links TRBV27 with TRBJ2-3; D may be TRBD2 (6 bases). The V end was cut by 3 bases, the J end by 4 bases, with 14 bases between. Germline-derived CDR1 and CDR2 are MNHEY and SMNVEV (reference sequence). The CDR3 has 15 residues. The CDR3 DNA reads TGTGCCAGCAGTTTTACGGGAGTTTTTGCAGATACGCAGTATTTT. This encodes CASSFTGVFADTQYF.

The chain couples TRBV5-4 to TRBJ2-1; 8 nucleotides line up with TRBD1. After removal of 0 bases from V and 0 bases from J, the junction contained 8 bases not matched to a gene. The germline V gene has CDR1 SGHNT and CDR2 YYREEE (reference sequence). The CDR3 runs 18 residues. The CDR3 bases are TGTGCCAGCAGCTTGGGGGGCCCTACAGGGGGCTCCTACAATGAGCAGTTCTTC. Translating gives CASSLGGPTGGSYNEQFF.

The genes are TRBV15 and TRBJ2-1, with unresolved D. Germline V gene data show CDR1 as LNHNV and CDR2 as YYDKDF (reference sequence). V dropped 7 bases and J dropped 0 bases, with 10 bases sitting between them. This CDR3 has 14 residues. Here the CDR3 DNA reads TGTGCCACCAAAGCCGATACCTCCTACAATGAGCAGTTCTTC. Residues: CATKADTSYNEQFF.